This T cell receptor (beta chain) was recorded in a study of blood T cell repertoires in COVID-19. Study information: Sample material is recorded as cDNA or gDNA derived from T cells, B-cell-depleted T cells, or PBMCs.

Participant-given clinical history determined each cohort assignment. For recovered donors of Cohort 3, there were two negative PCRs, clearance, or symptom resolution. Profiling relied on immunoSEQ multiplex PCR, and the TCRdb table lists in-frame clones only, not all of them. This sample carries approximately 470,000 clones, approximately 86% of them seen once, and the ten largest clones take 0.65% to 0.9%. CDR1 and CDR2 from the germline V gene are WNHNN and SYGVQD (reference sequence). The CDR3 spans 12 residues. V shed 6 bases, J shed 5 bases, and the junction held 3 bases outside the gene matches.

The sequence was collected from a woman under 30 who had recovered from COVID-19. The chain couples TRBV10-1 to TRBJ1-1; 7 nucleotides align to TRBD1. Sequencing was done on a sample of PBMCs or T cells enriched from blood (not recorded which). CDR3: CASSRDRTEAFF. CDR3 DNA sequence: TGCGCCAGCAGCCGGGACAGAACTGAAGCTTTCTTT.